This TCR beta chain was sequenced during a study of blood T cell repertoires in COVID-19. V was cut by 2 bases and J by 4 bases, with 5 bases left in between. Germline assignment: CDR1 SGHTA and CDR2 FQGNSA. This CDR3 spans 13 amino acids. This clone appeared once. Donors in Cohort 3 who had recovered were those with two negative PCRs, healthcare professional clearance, or resolution of their symptoms. In the original analysis: From reference gene primer amplification, estimates of nucleated cell counts were derived. TCRdb's copy holds only in-frame clones and misses some; the assay was immunoSEQ multiplex PCR. The DNA gave D and trimming, while V, J and clone size come from that table. The repertoire holds more than 300,000 clones, with 92% as singletons.

What was sequenced was PBMCs or T cells enriched from blood (not recorded which). The sequence came from a woman in her twenties or thirties who had recovered from COVID-19. J is TRBJ1-4 and V is TRBV7-2; no firm D call. This CDR3 reads CASSLQVNEKLFF. The CDR3 nucleotides read TGTGCCAGCAGCTTACAGGTTAATGAAAAACTGTTTTTT.